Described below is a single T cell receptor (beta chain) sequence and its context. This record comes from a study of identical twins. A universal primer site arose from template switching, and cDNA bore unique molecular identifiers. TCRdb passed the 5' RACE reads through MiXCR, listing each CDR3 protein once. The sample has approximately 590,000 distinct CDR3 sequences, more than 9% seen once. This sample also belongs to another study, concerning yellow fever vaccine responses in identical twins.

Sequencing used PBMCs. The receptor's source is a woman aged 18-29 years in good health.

DNA for the CDR3: TGTGCCAGCGCCCTGTTGGGGCAGCTTAATGAAAAACTGTTTTTT. This encodes CASALLGQLNEKLFF. The chain joins TRBV27 to TRBJ1-4; D possibly corresponds to TRBD1 (5 bases). Trimming left V 8 bases short and J 4 bases short, with 17 bases between. Per the germline V gene, CDR1 is MNHEY and CDR2 is SMNVEV (reference sequence). The CDR3 is made up of 15 amino acids.